This T cell receptor beta chain was sequenced for a study of T cell responses to AZD1222 COVID-19 vaccine. The germline V gene has CDR1 MNHEY and CDR2 SMNVEV (reference sequence). The CDR3 loop spans 12 amino acids. Profiling relied on immunoSEQ multiplex PCR, and the TCRdb table lists in-frame clones only, not all of them. This sample has about 150,000 clones; around 88% occur once, and the top ten carry approximately 2.3%. This clone was detected only once. Its antigen is as yet unknown. Compared with germline, one end of the junction differs, possibly owing to a read error. Study-wide results and limits: Just five or six AZD1222 recipients were seropositive at baseline. Researchers took repertoire samples only after the peak T cell response had come. White British donors predominated, females outnumbered males, and clonal diversity was possibly underestimated. Unmutated variant regions are reportedly the target of nearly half of TCRs that are spike-specific.

The sequencing used peripheral blood, collected on day 0 of AZD1222 vaccination. This sequence originates from an adult in good health. The rearrangement uses TRBV27 and TRBJ1-2, with D possibly TRBD1 on 6 matching bases. CDR3 loop: CASSPFVGTLLF. Written as DNA, the CDR3 is TGTGCCAGCAGTCCCTTTGTCGGGACACTGCTCTTC.